This record looks at one T cell receptor beta chain sequence and its context. No antigen is known for it. Amplification of TCR beta CDR3 regions was performed using RNA transcripts as template. A first-round RT-PCR of the TCR CDR3 used the HTBI primer set. TCRdb analysed the multiplex PCR reads with MiXCR anew, one entry per CDR3 protein. The sample comprises 500,000 to 550,000 distinct CDR3 sequences, around 21% of which are singletons, and 26% rests with the top ten. Deletions cut 10 bases from V and 0 bases from J, with 16 bases between. CDR3 size: 15 residues. Germline assignment: CDR1 ENHRY and CDR2 SYGVKD. The data are from a study of T cells in Graves' hyperthyroidism and ophthalmopathy. Overall study findings and caveats: Separating ophthalmopathy from stable hyperthyroidism was achieved by a 13 V-J model.

No ophthalmopathy progression within 18 months constituted stable Graves' hyperthyroidism. The hyperthyroidism was newly diagnosed and had lasted under 2 months; the patients were aged 18 to 65. Diagnosing involved the use of clinical symptoms, serum thyroxine and TRAb, thyroid ultrasound and orbital computed tomography. This rearrangement joins TRBV10-3 to TRBJ1-3; possibly TRBD1 for D (6 bases). Sequenced: blood. The sequence came from a man aged 18 to 29 with Graves' hyperthyroidism. CDR3 sequence: CATSRGTNSGNTIYF. For the CDR3, the DNA is TGTGCCACCAGCCGCGGGACAAACTCTGGAAACACCATATATTTT.